These 28 T cell receptor beta chains share one sample of origin, sequenced in a study of cytomegalovirus exposure and HLA in healthy donors. PCR involved 60 Vbeta and 13 Jbeta primers. Clones were read by immunoSEQ multiplex PCR, and TCRdb kept only the in-frame ones, dropping some. The table shows tens of thousands of clones, with about 89% occurring only once. Sequencing was carried out using PBMCs. The receptors were gathered from a man aged 30-40 years in good health and CMV-seropositive.

This clone appeared a single time. This rearrangement joins TRBV30 to TRBJ2-7; 7 positions agree with TRBD2. CDR1 and CDR2 (germline): GTSNPN, SVGIG (reference sequence). There are 12 residues in the CDR3. J lost 3 bases, V lost 5 bases, and 4 bases had no gene match. The CDR3 DNA reads as TGTGCCTGGGGACTAGGAAACTACGAGCAGTACTTC. Its translation is CAWGLGNYEQYF. The whole variable domain, remainder taken from reference TRBV30 and TRBJ2-7, is SQTIHQWPATLVQPVGSPLSLECTVEGTSNPNLYWYRQAAGRGLQLLFYSVGIGQISSEVPQNLSASRPQDRQFILSSKKLLLSDSGFYLCAWGLGNYEQYFGPGTRLTVT.

The genes are TRBV4-1 and TRBJ1-1; 8 bases are a match to TRBD1. The CDR3 is 15 residues long. CDR1 and CDR2 from the germline V gene are MGHRA and YSYEKL. The V and J ends lost 4 bases and 4 bases, in that order; junction bases with no gene match: 8. In DNA form, the CDR3 reads TGCGCCAGCAGCCCGTCGACAGGGGCGGTCACTGAAGCTTTCTTT. This codes for CASSPSTGAVTEAFF.

The rearrangement links TRBV6-5 to TRBJ1-1, with no clear D. The V gene lost 6 bases and the J gene lost 4 bases, with 12 bases spanning the gap. CDR3 length: 13 residues. Germline V gene data show CDR1 as MNHEY and CDR2 as SVGAGI. CDR3 DNA sequence: TGTGCCAGCAGACCCACGGTAGTCACTGAAGCTTTCTTT. This translates into CASRPTVVTEAFF.

J is TRBJ1-1 and V is TRBV5-4; 10 bases align to TRBD1. CDR1 and CDR2 (germline): SGHNT, YYREEE (reference sequence). The CDR3 runs 15 residues. V gave up 0 bases and J gave up 4 bases; unmatched junction bases: 3. CDR3 sequence (DNA): TGTGCCAGCAGCTTGGCGGGACAGGGGCTCACTGAAGCTTTCTTT. Translation gives CASSLAGQGLTEAFF.

V and J are TRBV9 and TRBJ2-5; maybe TRBD1 (6 bases). V shed 4 bases and J shed 5 bases, with 12 bases lying between them. The CDR3 contains 13 residues. Germline V gives CDR1 SGDLS, CDR2 YYNGEE. The CDR3 spells CASSTGTWETQYF. In DNA, the CDR3 is TGTGCCAGCAGCACAGGGACCTGGGAGACCCAGTACTTC.

V usage is TRBV10-3 and J usage is TRBJ2-7; D ambiguous. CDR1 ENHRY and CDR2 SYGVKD come from the germline V gene. This CDR3 comprises 12 residues. With 3 bases removed from V and 6 bases from J, the gap between germline ends came to 9 bases. The CDR3 spells CAISDGQREQYF. CDR3 coding DNA: TGTGCCATCAGTGATGGCCAGCGCGAGCAGTACTTC.

CDR3 DNA: TGTGCCAGCAGCCCACAGGTCGACTCTATCTATGAGCAGTTCTTC. The encoded protein is CASSPQVDSIYEQFF. The chain couples TRBV9 to TRBJ2-1; D possibly corresponds to TRBD1 (5 bases). Trimming left V 4 bases short and J 8 bases short, with 19 bases between. The CDR3 is 15 amino acids. Germline-derived CDR1 and CDR2 are SGDLS and YYNGEE. Combining the CDR3 with reference TRBV9 and TRBJ2-1 gives the whole variable domain DSGVTQTPKHLITATGQRVTLRCSPRSGDLSVYWYQQSLDQGLQFLIQYYNGEERAKGNILERFSAQQFPDLHSELNLSSLELGDSALYFCASSPQVDSIYEQFFGPGTRLTVL.

This clone was found once. The chain recombines TRBV19 with TRBJ1-4, with 9 bases matching TRBD1. CDR1 is LNHDA, CDR2 SQIVND, per germline (reference sequence). This CDR3 comprises 16 residues. V shed 3 bases and J 2 bases; nucleotides not matched to a gene: 4. CDR3 coding DNA: TGTGCCAGTAGTATGGGACAGGGTCGGACTAATGAAAAACTGTTTTTT. Protein sequence: CASSMGQGRTNEKLFF.

This clone was observed a handful of times. This chain links TRBV28 with TRBJ2-4; 9 bases are shared with TRBD2. J gave up 0 bases and V 5 bases, and 2 bases lay outside the gene matches. CDR1 is MDHEN, CDR2 SYDVKM, per germline. There are 15 residues in the CDR3. CDR3 nucleotides: TGTGCCAGCAGTCCACTAGCGGGAGCCAAAAACATTCAGTACTTC. Its protein is CASSPLAGAKNIQYF.

The V call is TRBV11-2, the J call TRBJ1-3; tentative D call: TRBD1 (5 bases). The V gene's germline CDR1 is SGHAT and CDR2 FQNNGV. Trimming left V 5 bases short and J 5 bases short, with 10 bases between. The CDR3 length is 13 residues. CDR3 residues: CASSQQERNTIYF. The CDR3 DNA is TGTGCCAGCAGCCAACAGGAAAGAAACACCATATATTTT.

The chain couples TRBV10-1 to TRBJ2-1, with 9 bases that match TRBD2. Looked up from germline, CDR1 is WNHNN and CDR2 is SYGVQD (reference sequence). CDR3 length: 16 residues. The ends lost 0 bases at V and 7 bases at J; junction bases unmatched: 7. CDR3 in DNA: TGCGCCAGCAGTGAGTCGGGGAGCGGGAGGTTGAATGAGCAGTTCTTC. Translating gives CASSESGSGRLNEQFF.

This clone is a singleton in its sample. The J gene is TRBJ1-1, the V gene TRBV4-1, with a tentative D call TRBD1 (5 bases). With 3 bases removed from V and 7 bases from J, the gap between germline ends came to 15 bases. CDR1 is MGHRA, CDR2 YSYEKL, per germline. The length of the CDR3 is 14 residues. CDR3 coding DNA: TGCGCCAGCAGCCACCCGGGGGGTCGGGGTGAAGCTTTCTTT. Its protein product is CASSHPGGRGEAFF.

The chain links TRBV15 to TRBJ2-1; D call uncertain. The CDR3 consists of 16 residues. Germline V gene data show CDR1 as LNHNV and CDR2 as YYDKDF (reference sequence). V was clipped by 5 bases and J by 0 bases, with 14 bases between them. CDR3 loop: CATSVIPVSSYNEQFF. The DNA for the CDR3 is TGTGCCACCAGCGTAATTCCGGTGAGCTCCTACAATGAGCAGTTCTTC.

This chain's CDR3 is CASSARGSDYEQYF. The CDR3 DNA sequence: TGTGCCAGCAGTGCAAGGGGGAGTGACTACGAGCAGTACTTC. The V gene is TRBV28, the J gene TRBJ2-7, with a weak D call TRBD1 (6 bases). The CDR3 has 14 amino acids. Germline V CDR1 and CDR2: MDHEN, SYDVKM. Trimming removed 5 bases at V and 3 bases at J, with 14 bases between.

The chain employs TRBV7-9 and TRBJ2-5, with 8 nucleotides matching TRBD1. Germline lookup yields CDR1 SEHNR and CDR2 FQNEAQ (reference sequence). The V gene end was trimmed by 8 bases and the J gene end by 5 bases; junction bases not matched to a gene: 7. The CDR3 loop spans 13 amino acids. CDR3 bases: TGTGCCAGCGTCCCAGGGGGCGTTGAGACCCAGTACTTC. Its protein product is CASVPGGVETQYF.

The rearrangement joins TRBV30 to TRBJ1-5; no clear D gene. Germline CDR1 is GTSNPN and CDR2 is SVGIG (reference sequence). V was cut by 0 bases and J by 3 bases, with 12 bases left in between. The CDR3 is 15 amino acids. The CDR3 is CAWSVLGLLNQPQHF. As DNA, the CDR3 is TGTGCCTGGAGTGTACTAGGACTCCTCAATCAGCCCCAGCATTTT. The full variable domain, with the rest looked up from reference TRBV30 and TRBJ1-5, is SQTIHQWPATLVQPVGSPLSLECTVEGTSNPNLYWYRQAAGRGLQLLFYSVGIGQISSEVPQNLSASRPQDRQFILSSKKLLLSDSGFYLCAWSVLGLLNQPQHFGDGTRLSIL.

The chain joins TRBV11-2 to TRBJ2-3; D uncertain. The V gene's germline CDR1 is SGHAT and CDR2 FQNNGV. With 1 base removed from V and 6 bases from J, the gap between germline ends came to 11 bases. This CDR3 is built from 14 residues. CDR3 in amino acids: CASSLGANADTQYF. CDR3 DNA sequence: TGTGCCAGCAGCTTAGGTGCTAATGCGGATACGCAGTATTTT.

CDR3 in DNA: TGTGCCAGTTCACCCAGGGTCGCGAACACCGGGGAGCTGTTTTTT. Translated, it gives CASSPRVANTGELFF. This chain connects TRBV19 to TRBJ2-2; the D gene is possibly TRBD1 (5 bases). This CDR3 region has 15 residues. V lost 8 bases to trimming and J lost 0 bases, with 13 bases between them. Germline assignment: CDR1 LNHDA and CDR2 SQIVND (reference sequence).

The chain uses TRBV28 and TRBJ1-5; D might be TRBD1 (5 bases). Trimming left V 6 bases short and J 0 bases short, with 12 bases between. Per the germline V gene, CDR1 is MDHEN and CDR2 is SYDVKM. This CDR3 region has 15 residues. CDR3 in amino acids: CASSPGGGSNQPQHF. The DNA of the CDR3 is TGTGCCAGCAGCCCAGGCGGGGGTAGCAATCAGCCCCAGCATTTT.

The chain joins TRBV19 to TRBJ1-5; 7 bases fit TRBD1. Per germline, CDR1 LNHDA and CDR2 SQIVND (reference sequence). The V gene end was trimmed by 0 bases and the J gene end by 3 bases; junction bases not matched to a gene: 2. This CDR3 contains 15 residues. The CDR3 sequence: CASSIETGFNQPQHF. In DNA form, the CDR3 reads TGTGCCAGTAGTATAGAGACAGGGTTCAATCAGCCCCAGCATTTT.

The V call is TRBV7-3, the J call TRBJ2-2; 7 bases map to TRBD1. The CDR3 spans 15 residues. Per germline, CDR1 SGHTA and CDR2 FQGTGA. J lost 9 bases, V lost 5 bases, and 12 bases had no gene match. The CDR3 DNA sequence: TGTGCCAGCAGCCCAGACAGGGAAATAACCAGGGAGCTGTTTTTT. Its translation is CASSPDREITRELFF.

The chain couples TRBV9 to TRBJ2-2; 10 bases match TRBD2. This CDR3 has 19 amino acids. Germline assignment: CDR1 SGDLS and CDR2 YYNGEE. J was trimmed by 7 bases and V by 4 bases; bases with no gene match: 19. Written as DNA, the CDR3 is TGTGCCAGCAGCCTCGGCCTAGCGGGAGTGGGCCTAGGAGGCGGGGAGCTGTTTTTT. This encodes CASSLGLAGVGLGGGELFF.

The chain has TRBV29-1 and TRBJ2-5, with D possibly being TRBD1 (6 bases). The CDR3 is 14 amino acids. Trimming shortened V by 7 bases and J by 1 base, and 16 bases separated the two germline ends. In germline, CDR1 is SQVTM, CDR2 ANQGSEA. The CDR3 DNA sequence: TGCAGCGCCGATAAAACGGACAGCCAAGAGACCCAGTACTTC. Translating gives CSADKTDSQETQYF.

CDR3 in DNA: TGTGCCAGCAGCGGGCGACAGGCCGGCTCCTACAATGAGCAGTTCTTC. Translated: CASSGRQAGSYNEQFF. The chain couples TRBV9 to TRBJ2-1; D perhaps matches TRBD1 (6 bases). Germline CDR1 is SGDLS and CDR2 is YYNGEE. Between the trimmed V and J ends, which lost 3 bases and 0 bases, there was a span of 13 bases. The CDR3 length is 16 residues.

This sequence joins TRBV5-6 and TRBJ1-2, with unresolved D. The germline V gene has CDR1 SGHDT and CDR2 YYEEEE. V lost 0 bases to trimming and J lost 8 bases, with 8 bases between them. This CDR3 contains 12 residues. CDR3 in amino acids: CASSLDHWGYTF. In DNA form, the CDR3 reads TGTGCCAGCAGCTTGGACCACTGGGGCTACACCTTC.

The chain has TRBV19 and TRBJ1-5; D remains ambiguous. This CDR3 region has 13 residues. CDR1 and CDR2 (germline): LNHDA, SQIVND (reference sequence). Trimming pared 6 bases from V and 4 bases from J, leaving 10 bases between. The CDR3: CASRRDGNQPQHF. For the CDR3, the DNA is TGTGCCAGTAGACGTGACGGGAATCAGCCCCAGCATTTT.

The chain carries TRBV6-5 and TRBJ2-5; 9 nucleotides agree with TRBD1. The DNA end favors TRBJ2-7, so the J call may be wrong. Germline-derived CDR1 and CDR2 are MNHEY and SVGAGI. CDR3 length equals 15 residues. CDR3 nucleotides: TGTGCCAGCAGTCCCCCGGGACAGGGATTTCACGAGCAGTACTTC. Its protein is CASSPPGQGFHEQYF.

The V call is TRBV29-1, the J call TRBJ2-1, with 7 bases lining up with TRBD1. Germline trimming cut 6 bases from V and 1 base from J; bases unmatched to any gene: 12. The CDR3 is 16 amino acids. CDR1 and CDR2 (germline): SQVTM, ANQGSEA. The CDR3 is CSVGVGGKRSYNEQFF. CDR3 nucleotides: TGCAGCGTCGGAGTAGGGGGCAAGAGGTCCTACAATGAGCAGTTCTTC.